This TCR beta chain was captured in a study of technical replicates of blood from a few donors. After removal of 3 bases from V and 7 bases from J, the junction contained 6 bases not matched to a gene. Germline V gives CDR1 MNHEY, CDR2 SMNVEV (reference sequence). The CDR3 is 14 amino acids. This clone has more than one count but fewer than ten. Sequencing was performed with immunoSEQ multiplex PCR; in TCRdb, only in-frame clones are kept and a portion is missing. The repertoire holds some 87,000 clones, with roughly 96% as singletons. The clonotype comes from a human donor in good health. The J gene is TRBJ1-1, the V gene TRBV27; 9 bases align to TRBD1. Sequencing was carried out using T cells isolated from PBMCs. The CDR3 spells CASSFYRGHDEAFF. CDR3 bases: TGTGCCAGCAGTTTTTACAGGGGGCATGATGAAGCTTTCTTT.